Below are 14 T cell receptor beta chains sequenced from a single sample in a study of a mutant IDH1 vaccine in newly diagnosed glioma. Here immunoSEQ multiplex PCR was the method, and the copy in TCRdb shows in-frame clones only, minus some. Here the sample spans tens of thousands of clones, 75% to 95% being singletons. Which antigens these TCRs recognize remains unknown. Time point reported: week 5, during vaccination. Vaccination used 300 ug of mutant IDH1 20-mer peptide per dose, with topical imiquimod. Source: PBMCs, taken from a glioma patient whose treatment included an IDH1 peptide vaccine. The origin of the receptors is a woman between 50 and 59 years old with glioma.

CDR3 amino acids: CASIGLSGELFF. CDR3 DNA sequence: TGTGCCAGCATCGGCCTGTCCGGGGAGCTGTTTTTT. V usage is TRBV25-1 and J usage is TRBJ2-2; unclear D gene. Germline loops: CDR1 MGHDK, CDR2 SYGVNS. This CDR3 spans 12 amino acids. Between the trimmed V and J ends, which lost 7 bases and 6 bases, there was a span of 9 bases. Looking up the rest from reference TRBV25-1 and TRBJ2-2 gives the full variable domain: EADIYQTPRYLVIGTGKKITLECSQTMGHDKMYWYQQDPGMELHLIHYSYGVNSTEKGDLSSESTVSRIRTEHFPLTLESARPSHTSQYLCASIGLSGELFFGEGSRLTVL.

The chain links TRBV7-2 to TRBJ2-1, with 11 bases identical to TRBD2. Germline V lookup: CDR1 SGHTA, CDR2 FQGNSA. Germline trimming cut 1 base from V and 7 bases from J; bases unmatched to any gene: 12. This CDR3 comprises 18 residues. The DNA for the CDR3 is TGTGCCAGCAGCTTAGTAGCGGGAGGGGTCCACCGGAGTAATGAGCAGTTCTTC. It encodes CASSLVAGGVHRSNEQFF.

This clone appeared a few times. The chain has TRBV6-5 and TRBJ1-1, with 7 bases identical to TRBD1. Germline CDR1 MNHEY, CDR2 SVGAGI. The CDR3 extends over 14 amino acids. V shed 4 bases, J shed 1 base, and the junction held 3 bases outside the gene matches. The CDR3 here is CASSSGTANTEAFF. The CDR3 region has the DNA TGTGCCAGCAGTTCAGGGACAGCGAACACTGAAGCTTTCTTT.

The chain joins TRBV4-1 to TRBJ2-7, with 9 bases that match TRBD2. The germline gives CDR1 MGHRA, CDR2 YSYEKL. Trimming removed 1 base from V and 5 bases from J; junction bases left unmatched: 12. There are 17 residues in the CDR3. The CDR3 bases are TGCGCCAGCAGCCAAGCCCCTTTGGGACTAGCTATCCACGAGCAGTACTTC. It specifies CASSQAPLGLAIHEQYF.

This sequence joins TRBV19 and TRBJ2-1; D ambiguous. Trimming shortened V by 7 bases and J by 10 bases, and 20 bases separated the two germline ends. This CDR3 has 14 amino acids. In germline, CDR1 is LNHDA, CDR2 SQIVND (reference sequence). The CDR3: CASTPKSWVGEQFF. CDR3 nucleotides: TGTGCCAGTACTCCCAAATCTTGGGTGGGCGAGCAGTTCTTC.

V gene TRBV2 combines with J gene TRBJ2-1; 9 bases are a match to TRBD2. V trimming: 6 bases; J trimming: 5 bases; junction bases outside the gene matches: 5. This CDR3 has 14 amino acids. Germline CDR1 SNHLY, CDR2 FYNNEI. Here the CDR3 reads CASREREVDNEQFF. The CDR3 DNA reads as TGTGCCAGCAGAGAGCGGGAGGTGGACAATGAGCAGTTCTTC.

This clone was detected only once. The V and J genes are TRBV5-5 and TRBJ2-1; D is unresolved. The CDR3 is 13 amino acids. Germline CDR1 is SGHKS and CDR2 is YYEKEE (reference sequence). V shed 0 bases and J shed 4 bases, with 5 bases lying between them. This chain's CDR3 is CASSLGPYNEQFF. Written as DNA, the CDR3 is TGTGCCAGCAGCTTGGGACCTTACAATGAGCAGTTCTTC.

This clone was recorded a few times. V is TRBV5-1 and J is TRBJ2-1; D could derive from TRBD1 or TRBD2 (5 bases each). This CDR3 contains 13 residues. Germline lookup yields CDR1 SGHRS and CDR2 YFSETQ. The V gene lost 5 bases and the J gene lost 3 bases, with 9 bases spanning the gap. The CDR3 protein is CASRWDVYNEQFF. DNA of the CDR3: TGCGCCAGCAGGTGGGACGTCTACAATGAGCAGTTCTTC.

The chain has TRBV19 and TRBJ1-5; no firm D call. Germline V gene lookup returns CDR1 LNHDA and CDR2 SQIVND (reference sequence). V was trimmed by 0 bases and J by 3 bases, leaving 3 bases between them. The CDR3 totals 13 residues. CDR3 DNA: TGTGCCAGTAGTATAGAACTCAATCAGCCCCAGCATTTT. Residues: CASSIELNQPQHF.

The gene calls are TRBV18 and TRBJ1-1; 7 nucleotides agree with TRBD1. Germline V CDR1 and CDR2: KGHSH, LQKENI. V shed 4 bases and J 2 bases; nucleotides not matched to a gene: 4. The CDR3 is 14 residues long. CDR3 amino acids: CASSLGQANTEAFF. The CDR3 DNA reads TGTGCCAGCTCACTCGGACAGGCAAACACTGAAGCTTTCTTT.

The chain carries TRBV10-1 and TRBJ2-5, with 7 positions matching TRBD1. Near its end, the DNA agrees better with TRBJ2-7, so the J call may be wrong. Per germline, CDR1 WNHNN and CDR2 SYGVQD (reference sequence). The CDR3 loop spans 13 amino acids. The CDR3, as DNA: TGCGCCAGCAGTCAGGGGGACACCTACGAGCAGTACTTC. It specifies CASSQGDTYEQYF.

This clone was seen only once. The rearrangement uses TRBV7-9 and TRBJ2-7; perhaps TRBD1 as D (6 bases). The germline V and J ends were trimmed by 5 bases and 2 bases, with 16 bases remaining between them. The CDR3 sequence is 15 residues long. CDR1 and CDR2 (germline): SEHNR, FQNEAQ (reference sequence). For the CDR3, the DNA is TGTGCCAGCAGCCCCGCGACAGGCGTTCCCTACGAGCAGTACTTC. The encoded protein is CASSPATGVPYEQYF.

The table lists this clone with a count of one. The chain carries TRBV6-5 and TRBJ2-7, with TRBD1 identical over 7 bases. This CDR3 is 13 amino acids long. The germline V gene encodes CDR1 MNHEY and CDR2 SVGAGI. Losses at the gene ends were 6 bases for V and 1 base for J; bases not matched to a gene: 3. The CDR3 here is CASRETGSYEQYF. DNA of the CDR3: TGTGCCAGCAGGGAGACAGGGTCCTACGAGCAGTACTTC.

This clone was counted a single time. The chain carries TRBV28 and TRBJ2-1; no firm D call. Germline V lookup: CDR1 MDHEN, CDR2 SYDVKM. Trimming removed 5 bases at V and 6 bases at J, with 11 bases between. The CDR3 has 13 amino acids. The CDR3: CASSPPTGNEQFF. For the CDR3, the DNA is TGTGCCAGCAGTCCACCTACGGGCAATGAGCAGTTCTTC.